The text below deals with one T cell receptor beta chain. Its cognate antigen is unknown. Other DNA sequences within the sample encode an identical CDR3. The protocol was immunoSEQ multiplex PCR, while the TCRdb copy is restricted to in-frame clones and leaves out a portion. The table has more than 85,000 clones, roughly 90% seen once. This CDR3 spans 15 amino acids. J gave up 4 bases and V 2 bases, and 2 bases lay outside the gene matches. Germline CDR1 reads SGHDT; CDR2 reads YYEEEE. This record belongs to a study of T cell responses to AZD1222 COVID-19 vaccine. The study, taken as a whole, reports: The donor cohort was predominantly white British with a female majority, and clonal diversity may have been underestimated. Sampled repertoires all dated from after the peak T cell response. Across spike, vaccine-associated CD4 TCRs were found, dominant at 160-218 and 743-854.

The receptor was isolated from an adult in good health. This chain links TRBV5-6 with TRBJ1-5, with 11 bases matching TRBD1. The material sequenced was peripheral blood, taken on day 0 of AZD1222 vaccination. The CDR3 protein is CASSLGDRGNQPQHF. The DNA of the CDR3 is TGTGCCAGCAGCTTAGGGGACAGGGGGAATCAGCCCCAGCATTTT.